The entry below gives a single T cell receptor beta chain sequence along with its context. From germline, CDR1 is MNHEY and CDR2 SMNVEV (reference sequence). The CDR3 covers 13 residues. V was shortened by 2 bases and J by 9 bases, with 11 bases between the two germline ends. Authors' analysis steps: Amplification with reference gene primers provided the estimates of nucleated cell counts. Produced via immunoSEQ multiplex PCR; TCRdb's table is partial and in-frame only. V, J and clone size are those of that table, while D and trimming were read from the DNA. This sample has 200,000 to 300,000 clones, with 92% found just once. This entry belongs to a study of blood T cell repertoires in COVID-19. Study at large: Italy, Spain and the United States were the sources of the convalescent and acute COVID-19 samples. Sample material is recorded as cDNA or gDNA derived from T cells, B-cell-depleted T cells, or PBMCs.

The TCR comes from a young man with COVID-19, enrolled during active disease. V gene TRBV27 combines with J gene TRBJ1-5; D uncertain. The source material was peripheral blood. The CDR3 DNA sequence: TGTGCCAGCAGTTTACAGGAGGAAGGGCCCCAGCATTTT. Translation gives CASSLQEEGPQHF.